The 20 T cell receptor beta chains in this list originate from one sample, sequenced in a study of Graves' ophthalmopathy and Graves' hyperthyroidism. Amplification of TCR beta CDR3 regions used RNA transcripts. The authors performed first-round RT-PCR with HTBI primers and then a second-round multiplex PCR. TCRdb recomputed calls from the multiplex PCR reads with MiXCR, one row per CDR3 protein. The sample holds a few hundred thousand distinct CDR3 sequences, 17% seen once. The sequenced material came from peripheral blood. The receptors were gathered from an adult woman with stable Graves' hyperthyroidism.

This clonotype came up many times. CDR3 sequence reads: CASSYAKGDRTNTEAFF. CDR3 DNA sequence: TGTGCCAGCAGTTACGCGAAGGGGGACAGGACGAACACTGAAGCTTTCTTT. The rearrangement joins TRBV6-5 to TRBJ1-1; 8 nucleotides agree with TRBD1. J lost 1 base, V lost 2 bases, and 9 bases had no gene match. The CDR3 runs 17 residues. From germline, CDR1 is MNHEY and CDR2 SVGAGI.

This clonotype was picked up many times. A junction boundary mismatches the germline segment, possibly from a read error. The chain has TRBV12-3 or TRBV12-4 and TRBJ1-1; D is possibly TRBD1 (5 bases). There are 12 residues in the CDR3. CDR3 DNA: TGTGCCAGCAGTTTAGCGGACACGGAAGCTTTCTTT. Its protein is CASSLADTEAFF.

This clonotype was found many times. The V gene is TRBV28, the J gene TRBJ1-1, with D maybe TRBD1 (5 bases). V dropped 6 bases and J dropped 2 bases, with 16 bases sitting between them. The CDR3 length is 15 residues. CDR1 and CDR2 (germline): MDHEN, SYDVKM. CDR3 bases: TGTGCCAGCAGCCGGTGGGTGGGGGAAAACACTGAAGCTTTCTTT. This codes for CASSRWVGENTEAFF. Together with reference TRBV28 and TRBJ1-1, the CDR3 gives the full variable domain: DVKVTQSSRYLVKRTGEKVFLECVQDMDHENMFWYRQDPGLGLRLIYFSYDVKMKEKGDIPEGYSVSREKKERFSLILESASTNQTSMYLCASSRWVGENTEAFFGQGTRLTVV.

The chain links TRBV5-1 to TRBJ2-5; D uncertain. CDR1 and CDR2 (germline): SGHRS, YFSETQ. This CDR3 is built from 13 residues. V dropped 5 bases and J dropped 5 bases, with 13 bases sitting between them. The CDR3 sequence is CASRAEVVETQYF. The CDR3 DNA follows: TGCGCCAGCAGGGCCGAGGTAGTGGAGACCCAGTACTTC.

The chain carries TRBV2 and TRBJ1-2; 7 nucleotides agree with TRBD1. V shed 6 bases, J shed 3 bases, and the junction held 10 bases outside the gene matches. Germline lookup yields CDR1 SNHLY and CDR2 FYNNEI. The CDR3 loop spans 15 amino acids. CDR3 in amino acids: CASRGYRGTYYGYTF. The CDR3 DNA reads as TGTGCCAGCAGGGGATACAGGGGAACCTACTATGGCTACACCTTC.

This clonotype was seen ten or more times. The V gene is TRBV10-3, the J gene TRBJ2-6; D remains unclear. With 3 bases removed from V and 0 bases from J, the gap between germline ends came to 6 bases. Germline V gene sequence: CDR1 ENHRY, CDR2 SYGVKD. The CDR3 runs to 15 residues. In nucleotides, the CDR3 is TGTGCCATCAGTGACCTGGGCTCTGGGGCCAACGTCCTGACTTTC. It translates to CAISDLGSGANVLTF.

In its sample, this clonotype was seen many times. This chain joins TRBV6-2 or TRBV6-3 and TRBJ1-1; D gene uncertain. Germline V lookup: CDR1 MNHEY, CDR2 SVGEGT. The CDR3 spans 12 residues. V shed 8 bases and J shed 4 bases, with 11 bases lying between them. CDR3 nucleotides: TGTGCCAGCGGATTGTGGGGCACTGAAGCTTTCTTT. This encodes CASGLWGTEAFF.

This clonotype has only a few counts. V and J are TRBV18 and TRBJ2-7; D may correspond to TRBD1 or TRBD2 (5 bases each). This CDR3 is built from 15 residues. V was trimmed by 2 bases and J by 0 bases, leaving 11 bases between them. Germline values: CDR1 KGHSH, CDR2 LQKENI. The CDR3 bases are TGTGCCAGCTCACCATCCGGGACGGACTCCTACGAGCAGTACTTC. Protein sequence: CASSPSGTDSYEQYF.

This clonotype has ten or more counts. This rearrangement joins TRBV6-2 or TRBV6-3 to TRBJ2-5, with 9 bases that match TRBD2. CDR1 is MNHEY and CDR2 is SVGEGT in the germline V gene. There are 16 residues in the CDR3. Trimming cost V 6 bases and J 3 bases; bases outside gene matches: 11. The CDR3 DNA is TGTGCCAGCAGGCCACTTAGCGGGAGCATCGAAGAGACCCAGTACTTC. Encoded protein: CASRPLSGSIEETQYF.

This clonotype was seen repeatedly, ten times or more. V usage is TRBV28 and J usage is TRBJ1-1; D gene ambiguous. The CDR3 is 11 residues long. Between the trimmed V and J ends, which lost 2 bases and 8 bases, there was a span of 6 bases. Per the germline V gene, CDR1 is MDHEN and CDR2 is SYDVKM. The CDR3 here is CASSLGEEAFF. CDR3 bases: TGTGCCAGCAGTTTAGGGGAAGAAGCTTTCTTT.

The table lists this clonotype with many counts. This rearrangement joins TRBV29-1 to TRBJ2-5, with TRBD2 identical over 7 bases. J gave up 3 bases and V 7 bases, and 11 bases lay outside the gene matches. Looked up from germline, CDR1 is SQVTM and CDR2 is ANQGSEA. This CDR3 is 14 amino acids long. DNA of the CDR3: TGCAGCGCTGCGCCAGCGGGATCAAAAGAGACCCAGTACTTC. The encoded protein is CSAAPAGSKETQYF.

Many counts were recorded for this clonotype. In DNA, the CDR3 is TGTGCCAGCAGCCGAATGGGGACAGTGAAAGAGCAGTACTTC. Translating it yields CASSRMGTVKEQYF. V and J are TRBV28 and TRBJ2-7, with 7 bases that match TRBD1. V shed 6 bases, J shed 7 bases, and the junction held 12 bases outside the gene matches. Looked up from germline, CDR1 is MDHEN and CDR2 is SYDVKM. The CDR3 has 14 amino acids.

This clonotype was counted at least ten times. CDR3 residues: CSARVALVYEQYF. The DNA of the CDR3 is TGCAGTGCTAGAGTTGCGCTGGTGTACGAGCAGTACTTC. The chain recombines TRBV20-1 with TRBJ2-7; no clear D gene. There are 13 residues in the CDR3. Trimming took off 1 base at V and 4 bases at J, with 11 bases between the two ends. CDR1 DFQATT and CDR2 SNEGSKA come from the germline V gene (reference sequence).

This clonotype was counted at least ten times. The chain joins TRBV7-2 to TRBJ2-5; TRBD2 aligns across 7 bases. The trim removed 7 bases at V and 5 bases at J, leaving 10 bases unmatched. There are 14 residues in the CDR3. The germline V gene has CDR1 SGHTA and CDR2 FQGNSA. The CDR3 DNA follows: TGTGCCAGCAACGTGGGGGGGACGGGGGAGACCCAGTACTTC. It specifies CASNVGGTGETQYF. Based on the CDR3 plus reference TRBV7-2 and TRBJ2-5, the full variable domain is GAGVSQSPSNKVTEKGKDVELRCDPISGHTALYWYRQSLGQGLEFLIYFQGNSAPDKSGLPSDRFSAERTGGSVSTLTIQRTQQEDSAVYLCASNVGGTGETQYFGPGTRLLVL.

This clonotype came up many times. This CDR3 reads CASNSLRADSFNQPQHF. In DNA, the CDR3 is TGTGCCAGCAATAGCTTACGTGCCGACAGCTTCAATCAGCCCCAGCATTTT. The rearrangement links TRBV28 to TRBJ1-5; D possibly corresponds to TRBD1 (5 bases). This CDR3 is 17 amino acids long. The V end was cut by 7 bases, the J end by 3 bases, with 22 bases between. From germline, CDR1 is MDHEN and CDR2 SYDVKM.

This clonotype was seen many times. This chain uses TRBV12-3 or TRBV12-4 with TRBJ2-7; 7 bases align to TRBD1. There are 13 residues in the CDR3. With 5 bases clipped from V and 5 bases from J, the junction kept 6 bases outside the gene matches. For the CDR3, the DNA is TGTGCCAGCAGTCCCACACAGGGGAACGAGCAGTACTTC. It codes for CASSPTQGNEQYF.

This clonotype has at least ten counts. The genes are TRBV6-2 or TRBV6-3 and TRBJ2-7; no definite D call. The CDR3 totals 16 residues. V was pared by 4 bases and J by 4 bases, with 20 bases between. Germline V lookup: CDR1 MNHEY, CDR2 SVGEGT. The CDR3 loop reads CASSSHAGPLAYEQYF. CDR3 bases: TGTGCCAGCAGTTCCCACGCCGGGCCCCTGGCATACGAGCAGTACTTC.

The genes are TRBV6-1 and TRBJ2-7; 10 bases fit TRBD1. The germline gives CDR1 MNHNS, CDR2 SASEGT. Trimming removed 8 bases from V and 5 bases from J; junction bases left unmatched: 9. The CDR3 is made up of 14 amino acids. Here the CDR3 DNA reads TGTGCCAGCGGTAAGGACAGGGGGAGCCACGAGCAGTACTTC. This encodes CASGKDRGSHEQYF.

This rearrangement joins TRBV7-9 to TRBJ2-7; no definite D call. The CDR3 covers 13 residues. Between the trimmed V and J ends, which lost 5 bases and 3 bases, there was a span of 11 bases. Germline V gives CDR1 SEHNR, CDR2 FQNEAQ (reference sequence). CDR3 amino acids: CASSPGVVYEQYF. The CDR3 nucleotides are TGTGCCAGCAGCCCTGGGGTGGTCTACGAGCAGTACTTC.

The V call is TRBV12-3 or TRBV12-4, the J call TRBJ1-1; a weak D match, TRBD1 (5 bases). V was pared by 3 bases and J by 2 bases, with 19 bases between. The CDR3 runs 17 residues. The CDR3 loop is CASSFRLRGALNTEAFF. CDR3 DNA sequence: TGTGCCAGCAGTTTCCGCCTCAGAGGGGCCCTTAACACTGAAGCTTTCTTT.